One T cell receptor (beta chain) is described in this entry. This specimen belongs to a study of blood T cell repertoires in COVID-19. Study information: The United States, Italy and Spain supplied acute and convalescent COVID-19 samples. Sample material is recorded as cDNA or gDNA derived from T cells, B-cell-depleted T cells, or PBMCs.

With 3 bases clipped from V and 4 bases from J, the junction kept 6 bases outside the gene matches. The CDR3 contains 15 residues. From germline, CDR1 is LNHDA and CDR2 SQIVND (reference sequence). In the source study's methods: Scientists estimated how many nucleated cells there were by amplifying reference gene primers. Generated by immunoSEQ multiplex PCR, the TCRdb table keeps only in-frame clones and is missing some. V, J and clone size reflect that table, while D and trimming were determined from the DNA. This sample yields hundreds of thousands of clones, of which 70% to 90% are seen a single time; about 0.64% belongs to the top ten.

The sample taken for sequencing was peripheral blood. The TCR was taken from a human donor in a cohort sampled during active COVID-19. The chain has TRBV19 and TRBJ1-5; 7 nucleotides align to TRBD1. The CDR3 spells CASSMTGTENQPQHF. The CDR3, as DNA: TGTGCCAGTAGTATGACAGGGACGGAGAATCAGCCCCAGCATTTT. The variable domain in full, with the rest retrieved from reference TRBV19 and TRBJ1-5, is DGGITQSPKYLFRKEGQNVTLSCEQNLNHDAMYWYRQDPGQGLRLIYYSQIVNDFQKGDIAEGYSVSREKKESFPLTVTSAQKNPTAFYLCASSMTGTENQPQHFGDGTRLSIL.